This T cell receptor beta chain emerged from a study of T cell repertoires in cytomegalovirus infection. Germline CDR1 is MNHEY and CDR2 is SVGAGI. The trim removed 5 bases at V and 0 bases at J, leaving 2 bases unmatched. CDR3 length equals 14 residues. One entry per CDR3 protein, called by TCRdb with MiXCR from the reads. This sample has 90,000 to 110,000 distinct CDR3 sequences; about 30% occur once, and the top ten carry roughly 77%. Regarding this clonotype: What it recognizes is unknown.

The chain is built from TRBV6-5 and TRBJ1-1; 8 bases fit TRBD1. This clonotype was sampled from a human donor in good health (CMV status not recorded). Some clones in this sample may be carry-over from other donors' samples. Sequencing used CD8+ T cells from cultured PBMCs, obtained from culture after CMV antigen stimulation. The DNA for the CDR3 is TGTGCCAGCAGTCGACAGGGGCTGAACACTGAAGCTTTCTTT. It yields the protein CASSRQGLNTEAFF.